The 12 T cell receptor beta chains presented below share a single source sample, sequenced in a study of blood T cells in healthy people across ages. Primers used in a second PCR of about 7 to 12 cycles were a sample-barcoded 5' primer and a J-beta primer mix. TCRdb ran MiXCR on the 5' RACE reads and lists one entry per CDR3 protein. The sample lists around 700,000 distinct CDR3 sequences; roughly 25% were seen once. These data were likewise used in another study, on T cells of mothers and their children.

The sequenced material came from blood. The receptors were sampled from a boy aged 10-17 years in good health.

The chain carries TRBV9 and TRBJ2-3; TRBD2 aligns across 8 bases. With V trimmed by 2 bases and J by 4 bases, 12 bases remained unmatched. Germline V gene data show CDR1 as SGDLS and CDR2 as YYNGEE. CDR3 length equals 17 residues. For the CDR3, the DNA is TGTGCCAGCAGCGTCGACTTAGCGGGAAACGTGGCAGATACGCAGTATTTT. This sequence encodes CASSVDLAGNVADTQYF.

A note on this clonotype: A read error may produce the germline difference seen at one junction end. The J gene is TRBJ2-5, the V gene TRBV25-1, with 11 bases that match TRBD2. CDR1 is MGHDK and CDR2 is SYGVNS in the germline V gene. The CDR3 extends over 14 amino acids. The CDR3 reads CASSYGTSGYEQCF. The CDR3 nucleotides are TGTGCCAGCAGCTACGGGACTAGCGGATACGAGCAGTGCTTC. The full variable domain, rest sourced from reference TRBV25-1 and TRBJ2-5, is EADIYQTPRYLVIGTGKKITLECSQTMGHDKMYWYQQDPGMELHLIHYSYGVNSTEKGDLSSESTVSRIRTEHFPLTLESARPSHTSQYLCASSYGTSGYEQCFGPGTRLLVL.

The chain links TRBV10-3 to TRBJ1-2, with a weak D call TRBD1 (5 bases). This CDR3 region has 16 residues. The V gene's germline CDR1 is ENHRY and CDR2 SYGVKD. With 3 bases removed from V and 0 bases from J, the gap between germline ends came to 14 bases. In nucleotides, the CDR3 is TGTGCCATCAGTGAAGGGGAGGTCACAACTAACTATGGCTACACCTTC. This gives the protein CAISEGEVTTNYGYTF.

J is TRBJ2-7 and V is TRBV29-1; 12 positions agree with TRBD2. Germline V gene data show CDR1 as SQVTM and CDR2 as ANQGSEA. The CDR3 totals 14 residues. J gave up 6 bases and V 4 bases, and 7 bases lay outside the gene matches. The CDR3 DNA reads as TGCAGCGTTGCCAGACTAGCGGGAGAGGGCGAGCAGTACTTC. This sequence encodes CSVARLAGEGEQYF.

This clonotype has a handful of counts. This chain connects TRBV3-1 to TRBJ2-5; D tentatively reads TRBD1 or TRBD2 (5 bases each). The CDR3 covers 16 residues. Germline CDR1 LGHDT, CDR2 YNNKEL (reference sequence). V shed 5 bases and J shed 5 bases, with 21 bases lying between them. Here the CDR3 reads CASSIRDAERRETQYF. The CDR3 DNA reads as TGTGCCAGCAGCATCCGGGACGCTGAACGGCGGGAGACCCAGTACTTC.

In this sample, this clonotype turned up a few times. This rearrangement joins TRBV5-4 to TRBJ1-2, with D unresolved. V was cut by 3 bases and J by 5 bases, with 14 bases left in between. The length of the CDR3 is 14 residues. Germline V gives CDR1 SGHNT, CDR2 YYREEE (reference sequence). The CDR3 region has the DNA TGTGCCAGCAGCTCGCCCCAGATGGAATATGGCTACACCTTC. Amino acid sequence: CASSSPQMEYGYTF.

This chain joins TRBV20-1 and TRBJ2-1; D call uncertain. In germline, CDR1 is DFQATT, CDR2 SNEGSKA (reference sequence). V was cut by 0 bases and J by 4 bases, with 10 bases left in between. This CDR3 comprises 14 residues. The CDR3: CSARDSSTYNEQFF. The DNA of the CDR3 is TGCAGTGCTAGAGATTCTAGTACATACAATGAGCAGTTCTTC.

This clonotype was found a few times. V gene TRBV27 combines with J gene TRBJ2-7; TRBD1 matches at 7 bases. The CDR3 is 14 residues long. Germline assignment: CDR1 MNHEY and CDR2 SMNVEV (reference sequence). The V and J ends lost 5 bases and 2 bases, in that order; junction bases with no gene match: 6. This CDR3 reads CASSDRDSPYEQYF. The CDR3 DNA is TGTGCCAGCAGTGACCGGGACAGCCCCTACGAGCAGTACTTC.

The chain uses TRBV11-2 and TRBJ2-7; perhaps TRBD2 as D (6 bases). This CDR3 has 14 amino acids. Germline CDR1 and CDR2: SGHAT and FQNNGV. V gave up 5 bases and J gave up 6 bases, with 17 bases separating them. The CDR3 protein is CASSPAAIGGEQYF. DNA of the CDR3: TGTGCCAGCAGCCCGGCGGCGATCGGGGGCGAGCAGTACTTC.

The J gene is TRBJ1-2, the V gene TRBV12-3 or TRBV12-4, with TRBD1 matching over 8 bases. V was clipped by 4 bases and J by 3 bases; unmatched bases: 4. The CDR3 is 14 amino acids. CDR3 protein: CASSSTGDDYGYTF. CDR3 DNA: TGTGCCAGCAGTTCGACAGGGGACGACTATGGCTACACCTTC.

The CDR3 is CASSRGTGEGGRNIQYF. As DNA, the CDR3 is TGTGCCAGCAGCCGCGGGACAGGGGAAGGAGGAAGGAACATTCAGTACTTC. V and J are TRBV11-3 and TRBJ2-4; TRBD1 aligns across 10 bases. The germline V gene encodes CDR1 SGHNT and CDR2 YENEEA. The length of the CDR3 is 17 residues. The trim removed 5 bases at V and 7 bases at J, leaving 14 bases unmatched.

CDR3 region: CSANKKAGVYNEQFF. The CDR3 DNA follows: TGCAGTGCCAACAAGAAAGCGGGGGTTTACAATGAGCAGTTCTTC. V gene TRBV20-1 combines with J gene TRBJ2-1; 8 nucleotides align to TRBD2. The germline V gene has CDR1 DFQATT and CDR2 SNEGSKA (reference sequence). J lost 4 bases, V lost 6 bases, and 11 bases had no gene match. The CDR3 sequence is 15 residues long.